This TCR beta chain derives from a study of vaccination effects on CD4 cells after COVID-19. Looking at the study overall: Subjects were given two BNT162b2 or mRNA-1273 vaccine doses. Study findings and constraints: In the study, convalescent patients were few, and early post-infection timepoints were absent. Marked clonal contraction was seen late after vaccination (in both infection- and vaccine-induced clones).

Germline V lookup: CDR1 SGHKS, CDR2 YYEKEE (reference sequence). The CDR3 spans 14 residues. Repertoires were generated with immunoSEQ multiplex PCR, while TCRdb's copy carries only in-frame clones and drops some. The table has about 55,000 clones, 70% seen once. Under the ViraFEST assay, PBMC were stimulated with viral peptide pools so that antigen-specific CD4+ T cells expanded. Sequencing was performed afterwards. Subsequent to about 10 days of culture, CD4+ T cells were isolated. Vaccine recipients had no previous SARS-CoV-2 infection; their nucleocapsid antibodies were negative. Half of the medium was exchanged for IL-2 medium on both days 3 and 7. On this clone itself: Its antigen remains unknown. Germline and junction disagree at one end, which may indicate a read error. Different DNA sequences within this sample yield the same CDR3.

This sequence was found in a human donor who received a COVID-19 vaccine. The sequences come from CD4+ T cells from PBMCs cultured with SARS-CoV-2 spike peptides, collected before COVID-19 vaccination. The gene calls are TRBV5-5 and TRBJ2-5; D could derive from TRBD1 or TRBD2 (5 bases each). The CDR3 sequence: CASSPGTYGETQYF. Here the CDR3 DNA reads TGTGCTAGCAGCCCCGGGACGTATGGGGAGACCCAGTACTTC.